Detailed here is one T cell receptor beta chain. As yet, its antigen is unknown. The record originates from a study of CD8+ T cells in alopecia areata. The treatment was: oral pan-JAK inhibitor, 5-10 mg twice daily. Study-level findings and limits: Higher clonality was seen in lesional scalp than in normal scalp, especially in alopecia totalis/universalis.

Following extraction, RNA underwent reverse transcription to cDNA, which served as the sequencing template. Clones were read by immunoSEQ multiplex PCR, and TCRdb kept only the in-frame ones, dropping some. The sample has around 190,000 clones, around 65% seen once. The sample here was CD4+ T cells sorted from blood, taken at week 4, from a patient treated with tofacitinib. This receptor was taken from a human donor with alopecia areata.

The CDR3 DNA reads as TGTGCCAGCAGCTTGGTCCCGGGGCAAGAGACCCAGTACTTC. Protein sequence: CASSLVPGQETQYF. This chain links TRBV5-6 with TRBJ2-5; D possibly corresponds to TRBD2 (5 bases). The length of the CDR3 is 14 residues. The V gene's germline CDR1 is SGHDT and CDR2 YYEEEE. Trimming took off 0 bases at V and 2 bases at J, with 8 bases between the two ends.